The 9 T cell receptor beta chains given below trace back to one sample, sequenced in a study of blood T cell repertoires in COVID-19 (dated by TCRdb to 2018 to 2021). The library was obtained by the immunoSEQ multiplex PCR assay. TCRdb stores this immuneACCESS table with in-frame sequences only. Part of the clones is absent; in the studies checked, under half of the shortfall reflects unresolved V genes, and no reason is known for the rest. This sample gives some 300,000 clones in total; roughly 89% of them show up just once. Together, the top ten hold under 3.5% of the sample. The sequenced material came from PBMCs or T cells enriched from blood (not recorded which). These receptors were obtained from a woman aged 50 to 60 who had been exposed to COVID-19.

In this sample, this clone turned up once. The chain carries TRBV28 and TRBJ1-2, with a weak D call TRBD1 (5 bases). The ends were cut back, 2 bases at V and 4 bases at J, with 11 bases in the middle. This CDR3 is built from 14 residues. Germline values: CDR1 MDHEN, CDR2 SYDVKM. The CDR3 here is CASSLVSGVYGYTF. CDR3 coding DNA: TGTGCCAGCAGTTTAGTGTCGGGGGTCTATGGCTACACCTTC.

This chain links TRBV11-3 with TRBJ1-5, with D perhaps matching TRBD1 (6 bases). Per germline, CDR1 SGHNT and CDR2 YENEEA. This CDR3 contains 19 residues. V shed 0 bases and J shed 5 bases, with 23 bases lying between them. The CDR3 is CASSLDRTGNGALYQPQHF. In DNA, the CDR3 is TGTGCCAGCAGCTTAGATAGAACAGGGAATGGCGCTTTGTATCAGCCCCAGCATTTT.

The V call is TRBV6-1, the J call TRBJ2-3; D not certain. Germline V lookup: CDR1 MNHNS, CDR2 SASEGT. Trimming took off 1 base at V and 2 bases at J, with 4 bases between the two ends. CDR3 length: 13 residues. The CDR3 reads CASSEVFTDTQYF. For the CDR3, the DNA is TGTGCCAGCAGTGAAGTCTTCACAGATACGCAGTATTTT.

Note on this clone: The sample carries other DNA sequences with the same CDR3. The rearrangement joins TRBV5-1 to TRBJ1-1; 9 nucleotides line up with TRBD1. V dropped 4 bases and J dropped 1; count of bases not matched to a gene: 2. The length of the CDR3 is 14 residues. The germline V gene encodes CDR1 SGHRS and CDR2 YFSETQ. CDR3 bases: TGCGCCAGCAGCCCACAGGGGGCGAACACTGAAGCTTTCTTT. This encodes CASSPQGANTEAFF.

This clone was counted only a few times. This CDR3 is also generated by other DNA sequences in the sample. The V gene is TRBV5-1, the J gene TRBJ2-7, with a weak D call TRBD1 (7 bases). The CDR3 totals 14 residues. Trimming took 0 bases from V and 3 from J, leaving 10 bases between them. The germline V gene has CDR1 SGHRS and CDR2 YFSETQ. The CDR3 loop reads CASSLGQGGYEQYF. CDR3 nucleotide sequence: TGCGCCAGCAGCTTGGGACAGGGAGGCTACGAGCAGTACTTC.

The gene calls are TRBV5-1 and TRBJ2-5; D is perhaps TRBD2 (5 bases). Germline loops: CDR1 SGHRS, CDR2 YFSETQ. The CDR3 runs to 15 residues. Deletions cut 0 bases from V and 5 bases from J, with 14 bases between. The CDR3 reads CASSLAGVSRETQYF. The CDR3 nucleotides are TGCGCCAGCAGCTTGGCCGGGGTATCAAGGGAGACCCAGTACTTC.

The V call is TRBV21-1, the J call TRBJ1-5; TRBD1, as called in the table, went unchecked against the DNA. TRBV21-1 is a documented pseudogene. The CDR3 extends over 15 amino acids. Here the CDR3 DNA reads TGTGCCAGCAGCCACGGGACACCCGACAATCAGCCCCAGCATTTT. It yields the protein CASSHGTPDNQPQHF.

The chain has TRBV28 and TRBJ1-4, with D maybe TRBD1 (6 bases). Trimming stripped 3 bases from V and 7 bases from J, with 12 bases between. CDR1 is MDHEN, CDR2 SYDVKM, per germline. The CDR3 contains 14 residues. In nucleotides, the CDR3 is TGTGCCAGCAGTTTGGCAGGGGCGGGTGAAAAACTGTTTTTT. This codes for CASSLAGAGEKLFF. The variable domain in full, with the rest retrieved from reference TRBV28 and TRBJ1-4, is DVKVTQSSRYLVKRTGEKVFLECVQDMDHENMFWYRQDPGLGLRLIYFSYDVKMKEKGDIPEGYSVSREKKERFSLILESASTNQTSMYLCASSLAGAGEKLFFGSGTQLSVL.

The chain recombines TRBV27 with TRBJ2-3, with 7 bases fitting TRBD2. In germline, CDR1 is MNHEY, CDR2 SMNVEV (reference sequence). V lost 3 bases, J lost 3 bases, and 6 bases stayed unmatched. This CDR3 comprises 15 residues. This chain's CDR3 is CASSFLSGETDTQYF. The CDR3 DNA reads TGTGCCAGCAGTTTCTTGAGCGGGGAGACAGATACGCAGTATTTT.